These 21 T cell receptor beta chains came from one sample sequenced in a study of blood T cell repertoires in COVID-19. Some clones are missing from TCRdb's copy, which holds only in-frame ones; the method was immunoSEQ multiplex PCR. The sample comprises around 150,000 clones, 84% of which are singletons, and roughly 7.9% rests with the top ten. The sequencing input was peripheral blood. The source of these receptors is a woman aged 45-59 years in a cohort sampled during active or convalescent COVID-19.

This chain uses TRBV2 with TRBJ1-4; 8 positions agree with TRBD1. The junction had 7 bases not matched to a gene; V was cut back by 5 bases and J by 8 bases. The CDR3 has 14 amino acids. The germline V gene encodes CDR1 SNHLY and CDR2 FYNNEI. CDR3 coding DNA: TGTGCCAGCAGTACGGACAGGGTGGACGAAAAACTGTTTTTT. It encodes CASSTDRVDEKLFF.

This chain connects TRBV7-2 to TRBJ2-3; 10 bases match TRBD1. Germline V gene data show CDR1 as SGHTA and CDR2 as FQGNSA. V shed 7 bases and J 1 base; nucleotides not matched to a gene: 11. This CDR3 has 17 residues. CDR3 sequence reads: CASTPFLTGGGTDTQYF. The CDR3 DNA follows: TGTGCCAGCACACCGTTTTTGACAGGGGGCGGCACAGATACGCAGTATTTT.

CDR3 loop: CASGTGTDTQYF. DNA for the CDR3: TGTGCCTCGGGGACGGGGACAGATACGCAGTATTTT. J is TRBJ2-3 and V is TRBV30; D assignment may be TRBD1 or TRBD2 (5 bases each). The CDR3 consists of 12 residues. Germline assignment: CDR1 GTSNPN and CDR2 SVGIG (reference sequence). The V gene lost 7 bases and the J gene lost 3 bases, with 11 bases spanning the gap.

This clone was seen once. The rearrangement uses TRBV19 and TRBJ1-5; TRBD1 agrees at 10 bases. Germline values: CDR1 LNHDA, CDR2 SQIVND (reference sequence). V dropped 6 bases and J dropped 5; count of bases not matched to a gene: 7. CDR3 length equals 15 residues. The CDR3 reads CASRKDRGAYQPQHF. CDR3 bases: TGTGCCAGTAGGAAGGACAGGGGGGCCTATCAGCCCCAGCATTTT.

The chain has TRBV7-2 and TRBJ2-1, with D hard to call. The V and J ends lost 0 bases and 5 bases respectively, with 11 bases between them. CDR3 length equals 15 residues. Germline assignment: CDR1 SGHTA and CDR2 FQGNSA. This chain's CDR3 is CASSLASTRNNEQFF. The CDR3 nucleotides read TGTGCCAGCAGCTTAGCTTCAACGAGAAACAATGAGCAGTTCTTC.

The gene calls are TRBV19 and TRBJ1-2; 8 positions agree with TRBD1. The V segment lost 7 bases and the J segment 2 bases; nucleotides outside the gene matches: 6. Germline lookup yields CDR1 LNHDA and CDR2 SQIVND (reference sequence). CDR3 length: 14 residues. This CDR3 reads CASISGQGNYGYTF. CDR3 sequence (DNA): TGTGCCAGTATCTCTGGACAGGGCAACTATGGCTACACCTTC.

The CDR3 nucleotides are TGTGCCAGTAGTTCGGGGTTGTCGGGTGAAAAACTGTTTTTT. Amino acids: CASSSGLSGEKLFF. This rearrangement joins TRBV19 to TRBJ1-4; D is unclear. The V and J ends lost 5 bases and 7 bases respectively, with 14 bases between them. The CDR3 is 14 amino acids. Germline assignment: CDR1 LNHDA and CDR2 SQIVND (reference sequence).

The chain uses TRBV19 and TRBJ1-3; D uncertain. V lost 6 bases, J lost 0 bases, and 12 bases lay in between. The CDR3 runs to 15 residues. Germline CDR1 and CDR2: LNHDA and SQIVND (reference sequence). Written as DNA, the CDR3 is TGTGCCAGTAGCCCTAACCGTGACTCTGGAAACACCATATATTTT. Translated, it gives CASSPNRDSGNTIYF.

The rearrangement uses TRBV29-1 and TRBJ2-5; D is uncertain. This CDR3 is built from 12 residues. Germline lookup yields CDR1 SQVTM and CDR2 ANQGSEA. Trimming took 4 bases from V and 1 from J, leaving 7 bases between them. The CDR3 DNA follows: TGCAGCGTTGTAACAAGCCAAGAGACCCAGTACTTC. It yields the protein CSVVTSQETQYF.

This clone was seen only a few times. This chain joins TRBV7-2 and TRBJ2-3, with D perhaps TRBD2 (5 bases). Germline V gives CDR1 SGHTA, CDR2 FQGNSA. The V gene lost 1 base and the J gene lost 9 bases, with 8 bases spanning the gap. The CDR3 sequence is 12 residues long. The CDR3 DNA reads TGTGCCAGCAGCTTAGGACGGGAAACGCAGTATTTT. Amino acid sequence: CASSLGRETQYF.

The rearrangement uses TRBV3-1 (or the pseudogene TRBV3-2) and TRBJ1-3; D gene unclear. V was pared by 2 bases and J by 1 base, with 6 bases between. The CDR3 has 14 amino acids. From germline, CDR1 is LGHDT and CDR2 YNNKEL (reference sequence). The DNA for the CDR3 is TGTGCCAGCAGCCAAATCCTTTCTGGAAACACCATATATTTT. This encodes CASSQILSGNTIYF.

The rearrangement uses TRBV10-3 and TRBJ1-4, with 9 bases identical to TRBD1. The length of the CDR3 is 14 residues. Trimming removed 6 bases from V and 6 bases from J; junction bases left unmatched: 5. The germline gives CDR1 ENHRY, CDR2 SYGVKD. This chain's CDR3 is CAIRDGDRDEKLFF. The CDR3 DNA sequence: TGTGCCATCAGAGACGGGGACAGGGATGAAAAACTGTTTTTT.

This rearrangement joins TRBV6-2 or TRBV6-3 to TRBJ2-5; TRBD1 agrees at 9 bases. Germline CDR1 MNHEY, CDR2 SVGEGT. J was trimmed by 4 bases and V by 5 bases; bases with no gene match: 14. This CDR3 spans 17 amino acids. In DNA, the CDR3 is TGTGCCAGCAGTCCGGGACAGGGTGGAAAGTTGGGAGAGACCCAGTACTTC. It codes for CASSPGQGGKLGETQYF.

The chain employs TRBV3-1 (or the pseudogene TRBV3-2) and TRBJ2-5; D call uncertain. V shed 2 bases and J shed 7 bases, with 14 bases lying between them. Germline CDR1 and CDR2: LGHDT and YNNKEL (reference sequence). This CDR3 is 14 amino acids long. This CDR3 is CASSQPVLIGTQYF. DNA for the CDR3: TGTGCCAGCAGCCAACCGGTCTTAATCGGGACCCAGTACTTC.

The CDR3 spells CASSLDSSTGYTF. The CDR3 DNA sequence: TGTGCCAGCAGCTTAGACAGCTCAACTGGCTACACCTTC. The gene calls are TRBV7-2 and TRBJ1-2; D not certain. The CDR3 loop spans 13 amino acids. Germline V CDR1 and CDR2: SGHTA, FQGNSA. V was clipped by 1 base and J by 7 bases, with 10 bases between them. The variable domain in full, completed from reference TRBV7-2 and TRBJ1-2, reads GAGVSQSPSNKVTEKGKDVELRCDPISGHTALYWYRQSLGQGLEFLIYFQGNSAPDKSGLPSDRFSAERTGGSVSTLTIQRTQQEDSAVYLCASSLDSSTGYTFGSGTRLTVV.

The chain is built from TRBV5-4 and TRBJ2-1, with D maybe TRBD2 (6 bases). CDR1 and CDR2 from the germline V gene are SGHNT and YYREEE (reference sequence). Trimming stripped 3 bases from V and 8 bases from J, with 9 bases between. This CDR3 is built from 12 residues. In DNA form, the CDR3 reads TGTGCCAGCAGCTACGGGGGATATGAGCAGTTCTTC. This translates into CASSYGGYEQFF.

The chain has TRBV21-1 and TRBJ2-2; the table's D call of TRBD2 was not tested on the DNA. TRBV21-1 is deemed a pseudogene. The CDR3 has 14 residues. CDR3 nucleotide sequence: TGTGCCAGCCCCTTACGGGGGGGCACCGGGGAGCTGTTTTTT. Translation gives CASPLRGGTGELFF.

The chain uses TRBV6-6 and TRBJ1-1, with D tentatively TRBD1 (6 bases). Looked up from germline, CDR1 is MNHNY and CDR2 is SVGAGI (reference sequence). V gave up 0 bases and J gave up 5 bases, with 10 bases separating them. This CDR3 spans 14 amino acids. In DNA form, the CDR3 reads TGTGCCAGCAGTTACTCACCAGGGGATACTGAAGCTTTCTTT. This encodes CASSYSPGDTEAFF.

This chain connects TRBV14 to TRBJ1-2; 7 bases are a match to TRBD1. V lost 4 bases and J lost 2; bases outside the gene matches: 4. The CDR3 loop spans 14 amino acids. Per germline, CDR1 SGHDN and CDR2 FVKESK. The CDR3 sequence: CASSPRTGNYGYTF. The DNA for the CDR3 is TGTGCCAGCAGCCCCCGGACAGGAAACTATGGCTACACCTTC.

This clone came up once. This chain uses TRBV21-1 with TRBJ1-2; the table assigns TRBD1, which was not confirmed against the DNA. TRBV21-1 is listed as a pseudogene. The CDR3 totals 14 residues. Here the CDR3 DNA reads TGTGCCAGCAGTTGGGACAAATCGCTGTATGGCTACACCTTC. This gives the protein CASSWDKSLYGYTF.

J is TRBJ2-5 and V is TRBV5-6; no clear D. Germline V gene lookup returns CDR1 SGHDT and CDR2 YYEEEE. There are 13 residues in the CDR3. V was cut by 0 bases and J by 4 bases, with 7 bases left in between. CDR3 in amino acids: CASSLAQIETQYF. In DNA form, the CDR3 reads TGTGCCAGCAGCTTGGCGCAGATAGAGACCCAGTACTTC.